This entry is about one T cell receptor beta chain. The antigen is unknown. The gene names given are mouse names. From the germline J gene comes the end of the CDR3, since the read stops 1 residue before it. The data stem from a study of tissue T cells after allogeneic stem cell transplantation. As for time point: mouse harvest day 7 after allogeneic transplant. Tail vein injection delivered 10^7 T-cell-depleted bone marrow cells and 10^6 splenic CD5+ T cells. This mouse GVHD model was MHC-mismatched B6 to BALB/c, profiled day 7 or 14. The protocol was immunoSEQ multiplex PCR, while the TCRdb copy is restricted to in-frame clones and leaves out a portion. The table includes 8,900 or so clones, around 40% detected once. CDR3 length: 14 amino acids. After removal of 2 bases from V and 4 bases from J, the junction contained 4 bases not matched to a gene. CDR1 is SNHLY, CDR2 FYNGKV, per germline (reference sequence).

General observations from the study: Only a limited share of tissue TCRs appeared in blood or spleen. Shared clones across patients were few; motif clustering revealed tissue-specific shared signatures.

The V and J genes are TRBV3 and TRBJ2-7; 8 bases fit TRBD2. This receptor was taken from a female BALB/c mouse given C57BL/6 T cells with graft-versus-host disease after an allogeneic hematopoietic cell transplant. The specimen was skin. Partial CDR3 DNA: TGTGCCAGCAGCTTACGCTGGGGGGAGTATGAACAGTAC. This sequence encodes CASSLRWGEYEQY. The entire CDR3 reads CASSLRWGEYEQYF.